This T cell receptor (beta chain) was sequenced for a study of blood T cell repertoires in COVID-19. Clones were read by immunoSEQ multiplex PCR, and TCRdb kept only the in-frame ones, dropping some. This sample yields roughly 140,000 clones, of which 85% are seen a single time; roughly 3% belongs to the top ten. The V gene's germline CDR1 is MNHEY and CDR2 SMNVEV (reference sequence). The CDR3 is made up of 14 amino acids. Germline trimming cut 6 bases from V and 6 bases from J; bases unmatched to any gene: 8. The rearrangement links TRBV27 to TRBJ1-3; 7 positions agree with TRBD1. This TCR came from a woman in her forties with active or convalescent COVID-19. Sequences were obtained from peripheral blood. The DNA of the CDR3 is TGTGCCAGCAGGAGACAGGGTTGGGAAAACACCATATATTTT. This sequence encodes CASRRQGWENTIYF.